This TCR beta chain was identified during a study of identical twins. Points from the study as a whole: The analysis was cross-sectional rather than longitudinal within donors. Models underestimated out-of-frame TCR alpha sharing in monozygotic twins.

This clonotype was seen only a few times. Its antigen is not known. The CDR3 is 16 residues long. Germline values: CDR1 SGHRS, CDR2 YFSETQ. With 0 bases removed from V and 8 bases from J, the gap between germline ends came to 15 bases. Template switching added a universal primer site; cDNA carried unique molecular identifiers. TCRdb ran MiXCR on the 5' RACE reads and lists one entry per CDR3 protein. The table has about 700,000 distinct CDR3 sequences, around 6.1% seen once. The clonotype originates from a man between 18 and 35 years old in good health. The sample was naive T cells sorted from blood. This chain uses TRBV5-1 with TRBJ1-6, with D tentatively TRBD1 (6 bases). For the CDR3, the DNA is TGCGCCAGCAGCTTGGCCAGTACCAGGGGAGATTCACCCCTCCACTTT. It is translated as CASSLASTRGDSPLHF.